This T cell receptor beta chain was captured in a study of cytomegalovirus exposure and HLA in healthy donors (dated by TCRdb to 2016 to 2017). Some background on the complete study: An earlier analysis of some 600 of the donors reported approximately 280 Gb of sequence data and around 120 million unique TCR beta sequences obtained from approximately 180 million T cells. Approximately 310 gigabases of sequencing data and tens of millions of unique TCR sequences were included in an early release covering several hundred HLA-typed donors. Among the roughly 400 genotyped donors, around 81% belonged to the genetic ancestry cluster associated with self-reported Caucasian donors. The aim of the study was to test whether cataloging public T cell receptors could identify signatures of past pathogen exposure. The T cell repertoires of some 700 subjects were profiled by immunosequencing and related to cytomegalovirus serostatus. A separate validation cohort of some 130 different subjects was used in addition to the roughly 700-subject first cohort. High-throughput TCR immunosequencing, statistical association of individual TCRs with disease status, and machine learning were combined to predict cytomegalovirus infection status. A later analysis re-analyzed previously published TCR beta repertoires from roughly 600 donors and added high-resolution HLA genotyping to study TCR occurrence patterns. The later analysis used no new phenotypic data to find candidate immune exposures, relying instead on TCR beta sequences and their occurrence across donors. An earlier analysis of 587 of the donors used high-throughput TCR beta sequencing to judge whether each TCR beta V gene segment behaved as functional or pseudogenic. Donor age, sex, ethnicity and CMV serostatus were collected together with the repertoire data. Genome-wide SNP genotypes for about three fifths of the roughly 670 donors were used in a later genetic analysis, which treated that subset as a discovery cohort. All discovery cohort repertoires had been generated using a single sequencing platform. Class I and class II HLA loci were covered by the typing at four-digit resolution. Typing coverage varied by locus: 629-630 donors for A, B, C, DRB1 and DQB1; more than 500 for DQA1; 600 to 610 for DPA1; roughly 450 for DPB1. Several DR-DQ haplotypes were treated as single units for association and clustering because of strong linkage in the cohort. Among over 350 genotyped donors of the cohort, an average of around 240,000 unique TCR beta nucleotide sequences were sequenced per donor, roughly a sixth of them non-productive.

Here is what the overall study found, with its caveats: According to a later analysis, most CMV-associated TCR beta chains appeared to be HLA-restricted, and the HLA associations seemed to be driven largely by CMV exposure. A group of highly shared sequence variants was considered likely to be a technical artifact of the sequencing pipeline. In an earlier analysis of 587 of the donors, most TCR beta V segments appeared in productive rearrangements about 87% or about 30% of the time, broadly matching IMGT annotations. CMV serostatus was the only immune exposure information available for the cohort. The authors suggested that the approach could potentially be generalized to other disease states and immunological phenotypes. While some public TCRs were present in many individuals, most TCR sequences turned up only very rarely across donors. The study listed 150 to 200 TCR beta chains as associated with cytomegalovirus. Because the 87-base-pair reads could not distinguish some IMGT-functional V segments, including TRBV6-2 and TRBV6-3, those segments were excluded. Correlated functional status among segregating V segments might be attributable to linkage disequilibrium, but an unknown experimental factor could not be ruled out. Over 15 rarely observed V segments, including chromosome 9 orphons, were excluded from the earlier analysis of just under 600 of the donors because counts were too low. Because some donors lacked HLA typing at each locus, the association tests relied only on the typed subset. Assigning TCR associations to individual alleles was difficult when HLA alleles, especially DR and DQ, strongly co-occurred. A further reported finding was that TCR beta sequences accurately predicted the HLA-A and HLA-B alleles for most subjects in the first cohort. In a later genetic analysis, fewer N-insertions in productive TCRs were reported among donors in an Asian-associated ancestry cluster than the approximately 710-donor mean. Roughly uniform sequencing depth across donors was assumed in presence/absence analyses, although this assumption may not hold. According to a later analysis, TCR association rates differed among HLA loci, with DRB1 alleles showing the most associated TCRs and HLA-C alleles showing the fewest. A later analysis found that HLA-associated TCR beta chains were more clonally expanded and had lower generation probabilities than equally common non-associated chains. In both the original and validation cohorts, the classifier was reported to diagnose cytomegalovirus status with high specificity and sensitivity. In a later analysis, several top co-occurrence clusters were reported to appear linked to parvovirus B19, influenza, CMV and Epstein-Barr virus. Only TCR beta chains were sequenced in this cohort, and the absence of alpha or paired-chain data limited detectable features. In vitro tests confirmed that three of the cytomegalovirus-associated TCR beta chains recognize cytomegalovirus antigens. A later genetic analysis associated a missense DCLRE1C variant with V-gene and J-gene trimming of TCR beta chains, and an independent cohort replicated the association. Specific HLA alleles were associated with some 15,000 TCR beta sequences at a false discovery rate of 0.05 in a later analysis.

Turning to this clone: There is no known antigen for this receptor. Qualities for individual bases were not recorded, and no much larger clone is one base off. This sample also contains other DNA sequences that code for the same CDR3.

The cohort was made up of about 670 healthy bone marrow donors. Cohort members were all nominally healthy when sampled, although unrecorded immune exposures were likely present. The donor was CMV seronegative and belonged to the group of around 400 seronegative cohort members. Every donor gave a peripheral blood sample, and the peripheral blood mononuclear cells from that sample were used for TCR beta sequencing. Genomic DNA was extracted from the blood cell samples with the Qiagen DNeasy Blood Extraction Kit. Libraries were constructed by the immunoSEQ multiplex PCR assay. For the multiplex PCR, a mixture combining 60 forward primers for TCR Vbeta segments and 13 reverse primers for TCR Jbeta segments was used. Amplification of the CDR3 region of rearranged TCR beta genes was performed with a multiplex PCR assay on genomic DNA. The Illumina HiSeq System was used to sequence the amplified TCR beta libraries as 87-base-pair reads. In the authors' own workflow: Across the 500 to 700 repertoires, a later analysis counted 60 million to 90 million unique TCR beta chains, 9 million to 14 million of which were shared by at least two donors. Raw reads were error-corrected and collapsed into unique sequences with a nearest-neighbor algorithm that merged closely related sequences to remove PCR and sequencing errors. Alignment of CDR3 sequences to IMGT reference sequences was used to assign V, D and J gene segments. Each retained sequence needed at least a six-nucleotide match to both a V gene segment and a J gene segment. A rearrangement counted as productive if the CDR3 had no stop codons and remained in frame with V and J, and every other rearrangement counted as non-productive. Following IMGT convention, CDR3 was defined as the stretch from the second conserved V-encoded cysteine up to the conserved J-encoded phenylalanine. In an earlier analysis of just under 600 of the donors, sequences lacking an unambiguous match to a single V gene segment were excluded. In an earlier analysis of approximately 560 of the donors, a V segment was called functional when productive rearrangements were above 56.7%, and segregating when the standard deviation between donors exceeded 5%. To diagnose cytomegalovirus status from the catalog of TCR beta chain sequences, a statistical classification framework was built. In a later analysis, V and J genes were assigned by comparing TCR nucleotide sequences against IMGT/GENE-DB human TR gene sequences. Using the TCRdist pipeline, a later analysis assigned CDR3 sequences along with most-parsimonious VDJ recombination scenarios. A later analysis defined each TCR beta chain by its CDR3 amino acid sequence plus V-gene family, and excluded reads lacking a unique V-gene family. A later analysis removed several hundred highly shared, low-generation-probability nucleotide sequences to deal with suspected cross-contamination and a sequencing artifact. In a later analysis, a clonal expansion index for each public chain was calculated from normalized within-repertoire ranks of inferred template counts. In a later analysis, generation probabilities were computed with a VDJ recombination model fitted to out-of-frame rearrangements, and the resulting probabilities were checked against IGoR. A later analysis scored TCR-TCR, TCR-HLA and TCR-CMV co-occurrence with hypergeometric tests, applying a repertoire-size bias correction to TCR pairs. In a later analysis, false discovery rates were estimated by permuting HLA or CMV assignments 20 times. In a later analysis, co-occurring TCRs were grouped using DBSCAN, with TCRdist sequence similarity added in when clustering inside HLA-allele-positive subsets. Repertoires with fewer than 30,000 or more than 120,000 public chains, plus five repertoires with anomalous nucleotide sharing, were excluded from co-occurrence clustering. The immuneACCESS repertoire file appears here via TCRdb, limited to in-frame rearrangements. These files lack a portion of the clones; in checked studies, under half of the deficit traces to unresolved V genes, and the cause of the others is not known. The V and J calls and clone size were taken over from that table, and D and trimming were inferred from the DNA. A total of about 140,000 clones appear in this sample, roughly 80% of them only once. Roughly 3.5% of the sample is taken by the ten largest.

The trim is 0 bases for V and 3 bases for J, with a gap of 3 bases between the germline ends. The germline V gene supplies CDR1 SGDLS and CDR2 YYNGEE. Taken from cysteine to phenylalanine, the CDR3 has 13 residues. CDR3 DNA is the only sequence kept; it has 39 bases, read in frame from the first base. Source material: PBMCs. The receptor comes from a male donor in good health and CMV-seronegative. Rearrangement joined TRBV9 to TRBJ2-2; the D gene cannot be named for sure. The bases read TGTGCCAGCAGCGTAGCGGACACCGGGGAGCTGTTTTTT. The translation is CASSVADTGELFF.